Listed below are T cell receptor beta chains from one sample, sequenced in a study of blood T cell repertoires in COVID-19. Using immunoSEQ multiplex PCR, the repertoire was profiled, and TCRdb retains in-frame clones only, with some absent. The repertoire consists of 250,000 to 400,000 clones, with 89% occurring once and the leading ten covering about 5%. The sequenced sample was PBMCs or T cells enriched from blood (not recorded which). These receptors originate from a man between 60 and 75 years old who had recovered from COVID-19. Both conserved end residues are part of each CDR3. A D gene is named only where the DNA matches it firmly. Clone size is stated in some rows and not others, as once, few, many or a class when expanded.

length: 15
D: TRBD1
J: TRBJ2-7
size: .
V: TRBV19
CDR3: CASSFRQGAVYEQYF
DNA: TGTGCCAGTAGTTTCCGACAGGGGGCTGTGTACGAGCAGTACTTC

length: 15
D: .
J: TRBJ2-7
size: .
V: TRBV28
CDR3: CASQSLGVLSYEQYF
DNA: TGTGCCAGCCAATCTCTAGGAGTCCTCTCCTACGAGCAGTACTTC

length: 15
D: .
J: TRBJ1-5
size: .
V: TRBV5-4
CDR3: CASSSRGEGDQPQHF
DNA: TGTGCCAGCAGCTCCCGGGGAGAGGGGGATCAGCCCCAGCATTTT

length: 15
D: TRBD1
J: TRBJ2-7
size: once
V: TRBV28
CDR3: CASSSVTGVSYEQYF
DNA: TGTGCCAGCAGTTCCGTTACAGGGGTTTCCTACGAGCAGTACTTC

length: 14
D: .
J: TRBJ1-2
size: once
V: TRBV27
CDR3: CASSFLTSGGSYTF
DNA: TGTGCCAGCAGTTTTCTAACTTCCGGGGGTAGCTACACCTTC

length: 15
D: TRBD1
J: TRBJ1-2
size: .
V: TRBV6-5
CDR3: CASSKTGVGDYGYTF
DNA: TGTGCCAGCAGTAAAACAGGGGTAGGGGACTATGGCTACACCTTC

length: 15
D: TRBD2
J: TRBJ2-3
size: .
V: TRBV27
CDR3: CASSLSGIVADTQYF
DNA: TGTGCCAGCAGTCTTAGCGGGATAGTGGCAGATACGCAGTATTTT

length: 15
D: TRBD2
J: TRBJ2-1
size: .
V: TRBV5-1
CDR3: CASSPGLASDNEQFF
DNA: TGCGCCAGCAGCCCAGGACTAGCGTCCGACAATGAGCAGTTCTTC

length: 15
D: TRBD1
J: TRBJ2-6
size: .
V: TRBV5-1
CDR3: CASSLGDRGANVLTF
DNA: TGCGCCAGCAGCTTAGGGGACAGGGGGGCCAACGTCCTGACTTTC

length: 12
D: TRBD1
J: TRBJ1-2
size: .
V: TRBV12-3/TRBV12-4
CDR3: CASSWTGDGYTF
DNA: TGTGCCAGCAGTTGGACAGGGGATGGCTACACCTTC

length: 15
D: .
J: TRBJ2-7
size: .
V: TRBV4-1
CDR3: CASSQGSRVSYEQYF
DNA: TGCGCCAGCAGCCAAGGGTCTAGAGTATCCTACGAGCAGTACTTC

length: 16
D: .
J: TRBJ2-1
size: .
V: TRBV5-1
CDR3: CASSLAVSYSYNEQFF
DNA: TGCGCCAGCAGCTTGGCCGTCTCCTATTCCTACAATGAGCAGTTCTTC

length: 15
D: .
J: TRBJ1-5
size: .
V: TRBV19
CDR3: CASSWGSFSNQPQHF
DNA: TGTGCCAGTAGTTGGGGCTCCTTTAGCAATCAGCCCCAGCATTTT

length: 14
D: .
J: TRBJ1-1
size: .
V: TRBV7-3
CDR3: CASSLTAGVTEAFF
DNA: TGTGCCAGCAGCTTAACCGCAGGGGTGACTGAAGCTTTCTTT

length: 16
D: TRBD1
J: TRBJ2-5
size: .
V: TRBV5-1
CDR3: CASSLDRGGLRETQYF
DNA: TGCGCCAGCAGCTTGGACAGGGGTGGATTGCGAGAGACCCAGTACTTC

length: 15
D: .
J: TRBJ2-3
size: .
V: TRBV5-4
CDR3: CASSLGTSNADTQYF
DNA: TGTGCCAGCAGCTTGGGAACTAGTAACGCAGATACGCAGTATTTT

length: 14
D: TRBD2
J: TRBJ2-7
size: .
V: TRBV30
CDR3: CAWSGDGRSLEQYF
DNA: TGTGCCTGGAGTGGGGACGGGAGGTCCCTCGAGCAGTACTTC

length: 17
D: TRBD1
J: TRBJ1-1
size: .
V: TRBV5-4
CDR3: CASSLAEGADWDTEAFF
DNA: TGTGCCAGCAGCTTGGCCGAGGGGGCTGATTGGGACACTGAAGCTTTCTTT

length: 13
D: .
J: TRBJ1-2
size: .
V: TRBV12-3/TRBV12-4
CDR3: CASSFQLIYGYTF
DNA: TGTGCCAGCAGTTTCCAACTTATCTATGGCTACACCTTC

length: 14
D: TRBD2
J: TRBJ2-1
size: once
V: TRBV5-1
CDR3: CASSLGGLLNEQFF
DNA: TGCGCCAGCAGCTTGGGGGGACTACTCAATGAGCAGTTCTTC

length: 13
D: TRBD1
J: TRBJ2-7
size: .
V: TRBV24-1
CDR3: CATSDLTGLEQYF
DNA: TGTGCCACCAGTGACCTGACAGGGCTCGAGCAGTACTTC

length: 14
D: TRBD2
J: TRBJ2-3
size: .
V: TRBV6-5
CDR3: CASSAGGTADTQYF
DNA: TGTGCCAGCAGCGCGGGAGGGACTGCAGATACGCAGTATTTT

length: 14
D: TRBD2
J: TRBJ2-7
size: .
V: TRBV6-5
CDR3: CASTITTSAGGQYF
DNA: TGTGCCAGCACCATTACGACGAGTGCGGGGGGTCAGTACTTC

length: 15
D: TRBD2
J: TRBJ2-1
size: .
V: TRBV7-8
CDR3: CASSLELAGAQGQFF
DNA: TGTGCCAGCAGCTTAGAGCTAGCGGGCGCCCAAGGGCAGTTCTTC

length: 17
D: .
J: TRBJ1-5
size: few
V: TRBV27
CDR3: CASRPSDRLVSNQPQHF
DNA: TGTGCCAGCAGACCCTCCGACAGACTAGTAAGCAATCAGCCCCAGCATTTT

length: 14
D: .
J: TRBJ1-1
size: .
V: TRBV5-8
CDR3: CASSLDRLNTEAFF
DNA: TGTGCCAGCAGCTTGGACAGGTTGAACACTGAAGCTTTCTTT

length: 16
D: TRBD1
J: TRBJ1-3
size: .
V: TRBV4-3
CDR3: CASSQATTGVRNTIYF
DNA: TGCGCCAGCAGCCAGGCCACCACAGGGGTTAGAAACACCATATATTTT

length: 14
D: .
J: TRBJ2-5
size: once
V: TRBV5-1
CDR3: CASSTSRVGETQYF
DNA: TGCGCCAGCAGCACCAGCAGGGTCGGGGAGACCCAGTACTTC

length: 13
D: TRBD2
J: TRBJ2-5
size: .
V: TRBV27
CDR3: CASSFTGRETQYF
DNA: TGTGCCAGCAGTTTTACCGGGAGGGAGACCCAGTACTTC

length: 16
D: TRBD2
J: TRBJ2-5
size: .
V: TRBV27
CDR3: CASSSLLAGAGETQYF
DNA: TGTGCCAGCAGTTCGCTTCTCGCGGGAGCGGGAGAGACCCAGTACTTC

length: 15
D: .
J: TRBJ2-5
size: .
V: TRBV3-1/TRBV3-2
CDR3: CASRRTATSKETQYF
DNA: TGTGCCAGCAGGCGGACTGCCACATCTAAGGAGACCCAGTACTTC

length: 15
D: TRBD2
J: TRBJ2-7
size: .
V: TRBV6-1
CDR3: CASSETSGRAVEQYF
DNA: TGTGCCAGCAGTGAAACTAGCGGGAGGGCGGTCGAGCAGTACTTC

length: 14
D: TRBD2
J: TRBJ2-5
size: .
V: TRBV9
CDR3: CASSVGTSGATQYF
DNA: TGTGCCAGCAGCGTCGGGACTAGCGGGGCCACGCAGTACTTC

length: 16
D: TRBD1
J: TRBJ1-1
size: .
V: TRBV11-2
CDR3: CASSFRTGGVNTEAFF
DNA: TGTGCCAGCAGCTTCAGGACAGGGGGCGTGAACACTGAAGCTTTCTTT

length: 13
D: .
J: TRBJ1-5
size: few
V: TRBV12-3/TRBV12-4
CDR3: CASSLLEDQPQHF
DNA: TGTGCCAGCAGTTTATTAGAAGATCAGCCCCAGCATTTT

length: 17
D: TRBD2
J: TRBJ2-1
size: .
V: TRBV5-6
CDR3: CASSLGLAGLSYNEQFF
DNA: TGTGCCAGCAGCTTGGGACTAGCGGGGTTATCCTACAATGAGCAGTTCTTC

length: 16
D: TRBD1
J: TRBJ2-5
size: few
V: TRBV24-1
CDR3: CATSGFPGQGFETQYF
DNA: TGTGCCACCAGTGGGTTCCCGGGACAGGGGTTCGAGACCCAGTACTTC

length: 14
D: TRBD1
J: TRBJ2-5
size: .
V: TRBV11-3
CDR3: CASSPDRGRETQYF
DNA: TGTGCCAGCAGCCCTGACAGGGGGCGGGAGACCCAGTACTTC

length: 14
D: .
J: TRBJ2-7
size: .
V: TRBV29-1
CDR3: CSPPKTGVPYEQYF
DNA: TGCAGCCCCCCTAAAACGGGAGTCCCCTACGAGCAGTACTTC

length: 13
D: TRBD1
J: TRBJ2-7
size: .
V: TRBV19
CDR3: CASSKDRAYEQYF
DNA: TGTGCCAGTAGTAAGGACAGGGCCTACGAGCAGTACTTC